This TCR beta chain originates from a study of blood T cell repertoires in COVID-19. For the study at large: Samples came from the United States, Italy and Spain, spanning acute and convalescent COVID-19.

Produced via immunoSEQ multiplex PCR; TCRdb's table is partial and in-frame only. The sample contains 200,000 or so clones, 88% of which appear only once. Germline V CDR1 and CDR2: SGHKS, YYEKEE (reference sequence). V lost 4 bases and J lost 3, with 10 bases in between. The CDR3 length is 13 residues. The specimen was peripheral blood. V usage is TRBV5-5 and J usage is TRBJ1-1; D remains ambiguous. The sequence was obtained from a woman aged 60-75 years with acute or convalescent COVID-19. The CDR3, as DNA: TGTGCCAGCAGCATGACTTCAGACACTGAAGCTTTCTTT. Translating gives CASSMTSDTEAFF.